These 18 T cell receptor beta chains were all obtained from the same sample, sequenced in a study of cytomegalovirus exposure and HLA in healthy donors. With 60 Vbeta and 13 Jbeta primers, the PCR was carried out. TCRdb keeps only in-frame clones here, not all; method: immunoSEQ multiplex PCR. The table records about 160,000 clones, 85% of them present only once. What was sequenced was PBMCs. The origin of the receptors is a boy younger than 10 in good health and CMV-seronegative.

The chain has TRBV28 and TRBJ2-7, with D possibly being TRBD1 (5 bases). The CDR3 is 14 residues long. CDR1 and CDR2 from the germline V gene are MDHEN and SYDVKM. The germline V and J ends were trimmed by 2 bases and 4 bases, with 12 bases remaining between them. CDR3 loop: CASSLGARIYEQYF. The DNA for the CDR3 is TGTGCCAGCAGTTTAGGGGCCAGAATTTACGAGCAGTACTTC.

Turning to this clone: At one boundary the junction diverges from the germline segment, which might be a read error. The rearrangement uses TRBV10-1 and TRBJ2-5; TRBD2 matches 7 bases. Germline CDR1 WNHNN, CDR2 SYGVQD (reference sequence). The CDR3 loop spans 13 amino acids. This chain's CDR3 is CASREISGPSKNF. The CDR3 DNA is TGCGCCAGCAGGGAGATTAGCGGGCCAAGCAAGAACTTC.

The V gene is TRBV2, the J gene TRBJ1-1, with 9 bases that match TRBD1. V was clipped by 11 bases and J by 4 bases; unmatched bases: 8. CDR1 and CDR2 from the germline V gene are SNHLY and FYNNEI. CDR3 size: 13 residues. The chain's CDR3 is CAQRTGVGTEAFF. For the CDR3, the DNA is TGTGCCCAACGGACAGGGGTTGGCACTGAAGCTTTCTTT.

This chain connects TRBV14 to TRBJ1-3; D is unclear. V was clipped by 0 bases and J by 7 bases, with 7 bases between them. In germline, CDR1 is SGHDN, CDR2 FVKESK. This CDR3 is built from 13 residues. The CDR3 DNA reads as TGTGCCAGCAGCCAAGACCCGTATAACACCATATATTTT. Translating it yields CASSQDPYNTIYF.

This rearrangement joins TRBV29-1 to TRBJ2-7; a possible D gene is TRBD2 (6 bases). The CDR3 is 11 amino acids. Germline V CDR1 and CDR2: SQVTM, ANQGSEA. The CDR3 region is CSVSGSYEQYF. CDR3 nucleotide sequence: TGCAGTGTTAGCGGCTCCTACGAGCAGTACTTC.

This chain links TRBV12-5 with TRBJ1-1; 8 bases agree with TRBD1. Germline values: CDR1 LGHNT, CDR2 FRNRAP. The V gene end was trimmed by 7 bases and the J gene end by 9 bases; junction bases not matched to a gene: 4. This CDR3 has 11 amino acids. The CDR3: CASVQGAKAFF. CDR3 coding DNA: TGTGCTAGTGTTCAGGGGGCGAAAGCTTTCTTT.

A note on this clone: The junction does not match germline at one end; this may be a read error. This sequence joins TRBV7-9 and TRBJ1-4; no firm D call. CDR1 and CDR2 from the germline V gene are SEHNR and FQNEAQ (reference sequence). The CDR3 runs 15 residues. The CDR3 is CSSSFSPGFNEKLFF. The CDR3 DNA is TGTTCCAGCAGCTTCTCCCCGGGGTTCAATGAAAAACTGTTTTTT.

The J gene is TRBJ2-5, the V gene TRBV10-3; perhaps TRBD1 as D (6 bases). The CDR3 loop spans 13 amino acids. V lost 2 bases, J lost 2 bases, and 6 bases lay in between. Germline loops: CDR1 ENHRY, CDR2 SYGVKD. The CDR3 region has the DNA TGTGCCATCAGTGAGGGACAGCAAGAGACCCAGTACTTC. Its translation: CAISEGQQETQYF.

V gene TRBV28 combines with J gene TRBJ2-1; 7 bases match TRBD2. This CDR3 contains 14 residues. Per germline, CDR1 MDHEN and CDR2 SYDVKM. V gave up 5 bases and J gave up 6 bases; unmatched junction bases: 7. CDR3: CASSRRTSGNEQFF. The CDR3 region has the DNA TGTGCCAGCAGTCGCCGGACTAGTGGCAATGAGCAGTTCTTC.

The chain carries TRBV7-7 and TRBJ2-5; D is undetermined. Germline-derived CDR1 and CDR2 are SSHAT and FNYEAQ (reference sequence). CDR3 length: 14 residues. The V end was cut by 1 base, the J end by 7 bases, with 13 bases between. The CDR3 protein is CASSLGTAPGTQYF. Written as DNA, the CDR3 is TGTGCCAGCAGCTTAGGAACAGCCCCAGGGACCCAGTACTTC.

The CDR3: CASGLFGDNEQFF. The CDR3 DNA reads TGTGCTAGTGGTTTGTTCGGAGACAATGAGCAGTTCTTC. The chain has TRBV12-5 and TRBJ2-1; D gene ambiguous. This CDR3 is 13 amino acids long. Trimming cost V 2 bases and J 5 bases, with 7 bases left between them. Germline lookup yields CDR1 LGHNT and CDR2 FRNRAP.

The count of this clone is one. The genes are TRBV19 and TRBJ1-3; D might be TRBD1 (6 bases). Germline V CDR1 and CDR2: LNHDA, SQIVND (reference sequence). Trimming pared 6 bases from V and 3 bases from J, leaving 15 bases between. This CDR3 has 15 amino acids. DNA of the CDR3: TGTGCCAGTAGCAGCGGACAGTCCGTTGGAAACACCATATATTTT. Protein product: CASSSGQSVGNTIYF. Full variable domain (missing parts from reference TRBV19 and TRBJ1-3): DGGITQSPKYLFRKEGQNVTLSCEQNLNHDAMYWYRQDPGQGLRLIYYSQIVNDFQKGDIAEGYSVSREKKESFPLTVTSAQKNPTAFYLCASSSGQSVGNTIYFGEGSWLTVV.

This clone has just one count. V gene TRBV18 combines with J gene TRBJ2-7; perhaps TRBD2 as D (5 bases). CDR3 length: 15 residues. V was pared by 6 bases and J by 4 bases, with 19 bases between. Per the germline V gene, CDR1 is KGHSH and CDR2 is LQKENI. CDR3 in DNA: TGTGCCAGCTCCCCCGGGTGGCAGCGGCCTTACGAGCAGTACGTC. Translation: CASSPGWQRPYEQYV.

The chain couples TRBV9 to TRBJ1-2, with 9 bases lining up with TRBD1. The CDR3 sequence is 18 residues long. After removal of 0 bases from V and 5 bases from J, the junction contained 14 bases not matched to a gene. Germline V gene data show CDR1 as SGDLS and CDR2 as YYNGEE. The CDR3 loop is CASSVEATGGYIWYGYTF. DNA of the CDR3: TGTGCCAGCAGCGTAGAAGCAACAGGGGGCTATATATGGTATGGCTACACCTTC.

V is TRBV7-9 and J is TRBJ1-6, with TRBD1 identical over 10 bases. The germline gives CDR1 SEHNR, CDR2 FQNEAQ (reference sequence). V lost 5 bases, J lost 9 bases, and 7 bases stayed unmatched. The CDR3 runs 15 residues. CDR3 nucleotides: TGTGCCAGCAGCGGGTGGGACAGGGGAAGTTCACCCCTCCACTTT. Translating it yields CASSGWDRGSSPLHF.

The CDR3 protein is CASSRGTGSYTEAFF. CDR3 bases: TGTGCCAGCAGCCGTGGGACAGGGTCTTACACTGAAGCTTTCTTT. V and J are TRBV21-1 and TRBJ1-1; the listed D gene, TRBD1, was not tested against the DNA. TRBV21-1 is a known pseudogene. CDR3 size: 15 residues.

The chain links TRBV2 to TRBJ1-2, with D possibly TRBD1 on 6 matching bases. CDR1 is SNHLY, CDR2 FYNNEI, per germline. V lost 6 bases and J 7 bases, leaving 15 bases between the germline ends. This CDR3 has 13 amino acids. The DNA for the CDR3 is TGTGCCAGCAGACAACAGGGTTTTGGTGGCTACACCTTC. Its translation is CASRQQGFGGYTF.

This chain joins TRBV28 and TRBJ2-1; 8 bases align to TRBD2. The V and J ends lost 4 bases and 7 bases, in that order; junction bases with no gene match: 6. Germline V gene sequence: CDR1 MDHEN, CDR2 SYDVKM. The CDR3 runs 14 residues. The CDR3 sequence is CASSSPGGANEQFF. CDR3 coding DNA: TGTGCCAGCAGTTCCCCGGGGGGGGCGAATGAGCAGTTCTTC. The full variable domain, in which reference TRBV28 and TRBJ2-1 provide the parts outside the CDR3, is DVKVTQSSRYLVKRTGEKVFLECVQDMDHENMFWYRQDPGLGLRLIYFSYDVKMKEKGDIPEGYSVSREKKERFSLILESASTNQTSMYLCASSSPGGANEQFFGPGTRLTVL.